Listed here are 26 T cell receptor beta chains from one sample, sequenced in a study of tumor-infiltrating lymphocytes in localized non-small cell lung cancer. TCRdb's table, derived via immunoSEQ multiplex PCR, lists solely in-frame clones and lacks some. The sample comprises 9,500 to 15,000 clones, about nine tenths of which are singletons, and roughly 8.7% rests with the top ten. The source material was lung tumor tissue. Receptors were obtained from a human donor with non-small cell lung cancer.

This clone came up once. The J gene is TRBJ2-1, the V gene TRBV5-6; D perhaps matches TRBD2 (6 bases). The CDR3 extends over 16 amino acids. With 4 bases removed from V and 0 bases from J, the gap between germline ends came to 14 bases. In germline, CDR1 is SGHDT, CDR2 YYEEEE. CDR3 amino acids: CASSLWDFDSYNEQFF. The CDR3 DNA reads TGTGCCAGCAGCCTCTGGGACTTCGACTCCTACAATGAGCAGTTCTTC.

The V gene is TRBV19, the J gene TRBJ2-1; 10 positions agree with TRBD2. Germline loops: CDR1 LNHDA, CDR2 SQIVND (reference sequence). V lost 3 bases, J lost 7 bases, and 6 bases stayed unmatched. There are 15 residues in the CDR3. The CDR3: CASSIASGSRNEQFF. In DNA form, the CDR3 reads TGTGCCAGTAGTATCGCTAGCGGGAGCAGGAATGAGCAGTTCTTC. Using reference TRBV19 and TRBJ2-1 for the parts outside the CDR3, the full variable domain is DGGITQSPKYLFRKEGQNVTLSCEQNLNHDAMYWYRQDPGQGLRLIYYSQIVNDFQKGDIAEGYSVSREKKESFPLTVTSAQKNPTAFYLCASSIASGSRNEQFFGPGTRLTVL.

The chain joins TRBV10-2 to TRBJ2-1; TRBD1 matches at 7 bases. This CDR3 has 13 residues. V dropped 0 bases and J dropped 15; count of bases not matched to a gene: 8. From germline, CDR1 is WSHSY and CDR2 SAAADI. CDR3 residues: CASSESITGQRFF. The CDR3 DNA reads TGCGCCAGCAGTGAGTCCATAACGGGACAGAGGTTCTTC.

V gene TRBV30 combines with J gene TRBJ1-2; possible D gene TRBD1, 5 bases. V was clipped by 0 bases and J by 8 bases, with 16 bases between them. This CDR3 region has 14 residues. Germline V gene data show CDR1 as GTSNPN and CDR2 as SVGIG (reference sequence). CDR3 sequence: CAWSVGRGARGYTF. The CDR3 bases are TGTGCCTGGAGTGTAGGGCGGGGCGCGAGGGGCTACACCTTC.

The rearrangement uses TRBV9 and TRBJ1-1; 9 bases fit TRBD1. The CDR3 loop spans 13 amino acids. Germline CDR1 and CDR2: SGDLS and YYNGEE. V lost 6 bases and J lost 5; bases outside the gene matches: 5. The CDR3 loop is CASTKDRGTEAFF. Written as DNA, the CDR3 is TGTGCCAGCACCAAAGACAGGGGGACTGAAGCTTTCTTT.

This clone was seen only once. The CDR3 is CASSEAGREQFF. Written as DNA, the CDR3 is TGTGCCAGCAGTGAAGCGGGACGGGAGCAGTTCTTC. The rearrangement links TRBV6-1 to TRBJ2-1; either TRBD1 or TRBD2 may supply D (5 bases each). The CDR3 is made up of 12 amino acids. CDR1 MNHNS and CDR2 SASEGT come from the germline V gene. Trimming left V 0 bases short and J 10 bases short, with 7 bases between.

The chain is built from TRBV6-1 and TRBJ2-6; 8 bases fit TRBD2. Germline trimming cut 7 bases from V and 1 base from J; bases unmatched to any gene: 3. Germline V lookup: CDR1 MNHNS, CDR2 SASEGT. The CDR3 is made up of 15 amino acids. The CDR3 DNA is TGTGCCAGCAAGGGCGGGAGGTCTGGGGCCAACGTCCTGACTTTC. Translated, it gives CASKGGRSGANVLTF.

The V gene is TRBV28, the J gene TRBJ2-3, with 13 nucleotides matching TRBD2. Germline V gives CDR1 MDHEN, CDR2 SYDVKM. V lost 6 bases to trimming and J lost 2 bases; unmatched junction nucleotides: 5. The CDR3 covers 16 residues. In DNA form, the CDR3 reads TGTGCCAGCAGCCGGGGACTAGCGGGACCCACAGATACGCAGTATTTT. It encodes CASSRGLAGPTDTQYF.

The J gene is TRBJ2-5, the V gene TRBV28, with 10 positions matching TRBD1. The CDR3 runs 15 residues. With V trimmed by 6 bases and J by 0 bases, 4 bases remained unmatched. Germline lookup yields CDR1 MDHEN and CDR2 SYDVKM. CDR3 sequence: CASSPGTGDQETQYF. The CDR3 DNA is TGTGCCAGCAGCCCTGGGACAGGGGACCAAGAGACCCAGTACTTC.

V usage is TRBV7-6 and J usage is TRBJ2-1; 9 positions match TRBD2. The junction had 16 bases not matched to a gene; V was cut back by 1 base and J by 9 bases. CDR3 size: 18 residues. Germline-derived CDR1 and CDR2 are SGHVS and FNYEAQ. The CDR3 reads CASSLGGLAGPRGGEQFF. CDR3 coding DNA: TGTGCCAGCAGCTTAGGCGGGCTAGCGGGACCACGGGGAGGTGAGCAGTTCTTC. Full variable domain (remainder filled in from reference TRBV7-6 and TRBJ2-1): GAGVSQSPRYKVTKRGQDVALRCDPISGHVSLYWYRQALGQGPEFLTYFNYEAQQDKSGLPNDRFSAERPEGSISTLTIQRTEQRDSAMYRCASSLGGLAGPRGGEQFFGPGTRLTVL.

The chain combines TRBV28 with TRBJ1-5; TRBD1 might be the D (6 bases). The germline gives CDR1 MDHEN, CDR2 SYDVKM. The CDR3 spans 15 residues. V dropped 7 bases and J dropped 8 bases, with 21 bases sitting between them. The DNA of the CDR3 is TGTGCCAGCAATCCCATTCAGGGGCTAGTTAAGCCCCAGCATTTT. This sequence encodes CASNPIQGLVKPQHF.

The chain links TRBV28 to TRBJ2-1; 8 bases map to TRBD2. Germline V gene lookup returns CDR1 MDHEN and CDR2 SYDVKM. This CDR3 has 17 amino acids. The V gene end was trimmed by 2 bases and the J gene end by 4 bases; junction bases not matched to a gene: 10. The CDR3 DNA is TGTGCCAGCAGTTTAATATCAGGGACTAGGACGTACAATGAGCAGTTCTTC. Protein product: CASSLISGTRTYNEQFF.

This chain connects TRBV6-1 to TRBJ1-5; 10 nucleotides align to TRBD1. Germline V gene sequence: CDR1 MNHNS, CDR2 SASEGT. This CDR3 is 15 amino acids long. Losses at the gene ends were 7 bases for V and 11 bases for J; bases not matched to a gene: 14. This chain's CDR3 is CASTGRGQGKVAQHF. CDR3 nucleotide sequence: TGTGCCAGCACCGGAAGGGGACAGGGGAAAGTGGCCCAGCATTTT.

This chain uses TRBV28 with TRBJ2-3, with D perhaps TRBD2 (5 bases). The CDR3 is 14 amino acids. CDR1 is MDHEN, CDR2 SYDVKM, per germline. V was shortened by 1 base and J by 6 bases, with 11 bases between the two germline ends. Written as DNA, the CDR3 is TGTGCCAGCAGTTTATCGGCTAGCCAGGATACGCAGTATTTT. This codes for CASSLSASQDTQYF.

This clone has just one count. The genes are TRBV28 and TRBJ2-7, with D tentatively TRBD2 (6 bases). V lost 9 bases and J lost 2, with 14 bases in between. Germline CDR1 and CDR2: MDHEN and SYDVKM. The CDR3 is 13 amino acids. The CDR3 region is CASNKGGAYEQYF. CDR3 coding DNA: TGTGCCAGTAATAAAGGAGGGGCCTACGAGCAGTACTTC.

The genes are TRBV30 and TRBJ1-3, with D tentatively TRBD1 (6 bases). The ends were cut back, 7 bases at V and 4 bases at J, with 17 bases in the middle. There are 14 residues in the CDR3. Germline V gene data show CDR1 as GTSNPN and CDR2 as SVGIG (reference sequence). CDR3 bases: TGTGCCTATTCGACAGGATCGCTCGGAAACACCATATATTTT. Translated, it gives CAYSTGSLGNTIYF.

The chain couples TRBV12-5 to TRBJ2-2; the D is unclear. V was pared by 5 bases and J by 6 bases, with 16 bases between. Germline V gene sequence: CDR1 LGHNT, CDR2 FRNRAP. The CDR3 runs to 15 residues. The CDR3 sequence: CASGPLTTVAGELFF. For the CDR3, the DNA is TGTGCTAGTGGTCCGCTGACAACCGTGGCCGGGGAGCTGTTTTTT.

This chain uses TRBV4-1 with TRBJ2-7; possibly TRBD1 for D (5 bases). Germline assignment: CDR1 MGHRA and CDR2 YSYEKL. The CDR3 length is 15 residues. The ends were cut back, 0 bases at V and 2 bases at J, with 11 bases in the middle. This CDR3 is CASSQDRGRAYEQYF. CDR3 nucleotide sequence: TGCGCCAGCAGCCAAGATAGGGGCAGAGCCTACGAGCAGTACTTC.

V is TRBV18 and J is TRBJ1-2; TRBD1 aligns across 9 bases. Germline-derived CDR1 and CDR2 are KGHSH and LQKENI. With 2 bases clipped from V and 2 bases from J, the junction kept 9 bases outside the gene matches. CDR3 length: 17 amino acids. CDR3 bases: TGTGCCAGCTCACCAGGGCAATCAGGACAGGGGAACTATGGCTACACCTTC. Protein product: CASSPGQSGQGNYGYTF.

This clone was observed a single time. The same CDR3 arises from other DNA sequences in this sample as well. The rearrangement links TRBV30 to TRBJ1-5, with D possibly being TRBD1 (5 bases). The germline V gene encodes CDR1 GTSNPN and CDR2 SVGIG (reference sequence). CDR3 size: 13 residues. V was shortened by 0 bases and J by 2 bases, with 5 bases between the two germline ends. The CDR3 loop is CAWSVQGNQPQHF. The CDR3 nucleotides read TGTGCCTGGAGTGTACAGGGCAATCAGCCCCAGCATTTT.

This clone was seen once. The chain combines TRBV5-1 with TRBJ2-3; 13 bases map to TRBD2. V was clipped by 5 bases and J by 3 bases; unmatched bases: 3. The CDR3 consists of 15 residues. The V gene's germline CDR1 is SGHRS and CDR2 YFSETQ. The CDR3 DNA reads TGCGCCAGCAGACCACTAGCGGGAGGGACAGATACGCAGTATTTT. Its translation is CASRPLAGGTDTQYF. The whole variable domain, filled in from reference TRBV5-1 and TRBJ2-3, reads KAGVTQTPRYLIKTRGQQVTLSCSPISGHRSVSWYQQTPGQGLQFLFEYFSETQRNKGNFPGRFSGRQFSNSRSEMNVSTLELGDSALYLCASRPLAGGTDTQYFGPGTRLTVL.

The chain carries TRBV6-1 and TRBJ2-3; D may be TRBD2 (5 bases). With 4 bases removed from V and 5 bases from J, the gap between germline ends came to 13 bases. The germline V gene encodes CDR1 MNHNS and CDR2 SASEGT. CDR3 length equals 14 residues. The CDR3 coding sequence is TGTGCCAGCAGTGCCCGGGGTATGGGAGATACGCAGTATTTT. Translated, it gives CASSARGMGDTQYF.

The chain couples TRBV28 to TRBJ2-1; 8 nucleotides align to TRBD1. Trimming cost V 6 bases and J 7 bases; bases outside gene matches: 14. This CDR3 spans 16 amino acids. The V gene's germline CDR1 is MDHEN and CDR2 SYDVKM. CDR3 protein: CASSLIQGGSKNEQFF. For the CDR3, the DNA is TGTGCCAGCAGCCTGATACAGGGGGGTTCGAAGAATGAGCAGTTCTTC.

V usage is TRBV12-5 and J usage is TRBJ2-7; D uncertain. Germline V CDR1 and CDR2: LGHNT, FRNRAP. With 6 bases removed from V and 0 bases from J, the gap between germline ends came to 6 bases. The CDR3 runs to 12 residues. CDR3 sequence (DNA): TGTGCTAGTGGCTTAATCTCCTACGAGCAGTACTTC. It translates to CASGLISYEQYF.

This clone was recorded a few times. This chain uses TRBV6-7 with TRBJ1-1, with D perhaps matching TRBD1 (6 bases). Being an ORF, TRBV6-7 has a function that is uncertain. This CDR3 spans 12 amino acids. V dropped 2 bases and J dropped 10 bases, with 11 bases sitting between them. CDR3 bases: TGTGCCAGCAGTTACCGAGCACAGGGAGCTTTCTTT. Its protein product is CASSYRAQGAFF.

The CDR3 loop reads CASGTRTGGEAFF. In nucleotides, the CDR3 is TGTGCCAGCGGCACCCGGACAGGAGGGGAAGCTTTCTTT. This chain connects TRBV28 to TRBJ1-1; 7 nucleotides align to TRBD1. The germline CDR1 and CDR2 sequences are MDHEN and SYDVKM. V shed 8 bases and J 8 bases; nucleotides not matched to a gene: 11. The CDR3 has 13 residues.